Listed below are T cell receptor beta chains from one sample, sequenced in a study of T-cell reconstitution after alpha-beta-depleted transplantation in children. TCRdb recomputed calls from the PCR reads with MiXCR, one row per CDR3 protein. The sample includes about 510,000 distinct CDR3 sequences, about an eighth of them seen just once. The sequencing used PBMCs, mostly from graft donor cells, collected 180 days after TCRalphabeta/CD19-depleted stem cell transplant. Every receptor here comes from a female patient aged 2-9 years who had a stem cell transplant for aplastic anemia, so the T cells may come from the graft donor. The CDR3 runs from the conserved cysteine through the conserved F or W. A D gene is named only where the DNA matches it firmly. Clone size is not always given. Where it is, it says once, few, many or a class for expanded clones.

v_call: TRBV28
d_call: -
j_call: TRBJ2-1
clone_size: -
cdr3_aa: CASSFVAGGEQFF
cdr3_nt: TGTGCCAGCAGTTTCGTAGCCGGAGGCGAGCAGTTCTTC

v_call: TRBV3-1
d_call: -
j_call: TRBJ1-6
clone_size: -
cdr3_aa: CASSQIRYHIWDSPLHF
cdr3_nt: TGTGCCAGCAGCCAGATCCGGTATCATATATGGGATTCACCCCTCCACTTT

v_call: TRBV27
d_call: TRBD2
j_call: TRBJ2-3
clone_size: few
cdr3_aa: CASSLPPGLAGFSTQYF
cdr3_nt: TGTGCCAGCAGTCTTCCCCCGGGACTAGCGGGATTTAGTACGCAGTATTTT

v_call: TRBV28
d_call: -
j_call: TRBJ2-7
clone_size: few
cdr3_aa: CASSAPRLPYEQYF
cdr3_nt: TGTGCCAGCAGTGCTCCCCGGCTTCCCTACGAGCAGTACTTC

v_call: TRBV29-1
d_call: -
j_call: TRBJ2-6
clone_size: -
cdr3_aa: CSVVESSGANVLTF
cdr3_nt: TGCAGCGTTGTGGAGAGCTCTGGGGCCAACGTCCTGACTTTC

v_call: TRBV5-1
d_call: TRBD1
j_call: TRBJ2-3
clone_size: many
cdr3_aa: CASRGQSGTDTQYF
cdr3_nt: TGCGCCAGCAGGGGACAGTCAGGCACAGATACGCAGTATTTT

v_call: TRBV5-6
d_call: TRBD2
j_call: TRBJ2-1
clone_size: -
cdr3_aa: CASSITSASNEQFF
cdr3_nt: TGTGCCAGCAGCATAACTAGCGCTAGCAATGAGCAGTTCTTC

v_call: TRBV18
d_call: -
j_call: TRBJ2-5
clone_size: -
cdr3_aa: CASSPITSSQETQYF
cdr3_nt: TGTGCCAGCTCACCAATTACTTCTAGTCAAGAGACCCAGTACTTC

v_call: TRBV9
d_call: -
j_call: TRBJ2-7
clone_size: few
cdr3_aa: CASSVAPGSPSYEQYF
cdr3_nt: TGTGCCAGCAGCGTAGCTCCGGGGTCCCCCTCCTACGAGCAGTACTTC

v_call: TRBV5-1
d_call: -
j_call: TRBJ2-2
clone_size: -
cdr3_aa: CASSLGRGPDTGELFF
cdr3_nt: TGCGCCAGCAGCTTGGGGAGGGGGCCGGACACCGGGGAGCTGTTTTTT